This entry concerns a single TCR beta chain. This entry is derived from a study of control samples from healthy donors and cancer patients. J lost 2 bases, V lost 3 bases, and 5 bases had no gene match. Germline CDR1 and CDR2: LNHNV and YYDKDF (reference sequence). The CDR3 is 15 residues long. Assay: immunoSEQ multiplex PCR; the TCRdb copy retains only in-frame clones and omits some. The sample lists over 85,000 clones, about 91% seen once, with about 2.5% in the top ten. The J gene is TRBJ2-3, the V gene TRBV15; 7 bases are a match to TRBD1. The sequencing sample was made of blood. The clonotype was recovered from a woman aged 18-30 years in good health. CDR3 DNA sequence: TGTGCCACCAGCAGTCGGACAGGACCCACAGATACGCAGTATTTT. This translates into CATSSRTGPTDTQYF.